The 5 T cell receptor beta chains presented below share a single source sample, sequenced in a study of T-cell reconstitution after alpha-beta-depleted transplantation in children. Researchers prepared the TCRbeta library using unique molecular identifiers, the study reports. A single record per CDR3 protein comes from TCRdb applying MiXCR to the PCR reads. This table holds approximately 400,000 distinct CDR3 sequences, about a tenth found once. The material sequenced was PBMCs from the stem cell graft donor, taken from the stem cell graft. The source of these receptors is a human donor who donated a stem cell graft to a child with acute myeloid leukemia.

This clonotype showed up many times. The rearrangement uses TRBV6-5 and TRBJ1-6, with TRBD1 matching over 9 bases. The CDR3 spans 15 residues. The V and J ends lost 2 bases and 6 bases, in that order; junction bases with no gene match: 2. Germline V gene lookup returns CDR1 MNHEY and CDR2 SVGAGI. The DNA for the CDR3 is TGTGCCAGCAGTTACGGGGGACAGGGTAATTCACCCCTCCACTTT. It is translated as CASSYGGQGNSPLHF.

The V and J genes are TRBV10-3 and TRBJ2-2; a possible D gene is TRBD2 (6 bases). Germline V gene sequence: CDR1 ENHRY, CDR2 SYGVKD. The CDR3 is made up of 13 amino acids. V shed 8 bases and J shed 5 bases, with 12 bases lying between them. Here the CDR3 reads CAIASGRTGELFF. Written as DNA, the CDR3 is TGTGCCATCGCCTCAGGGAGGACCGGGGAGCTGTTTTTT.

The V gene is TRBV4-2, the J gene TRBJ2-1, with 8 nucleotides matching TRBD2. Germline assignment: CDR1 LGHNA and CDR2 YNFKEQ. The CDR3 is 17 amino acids. V gave up 2 bases and J gave up 2 bases; unmatched junction bases: 8. CDR3 coding DNA: TGTGCCAGCAGCCAAACAGGTTTGGGACTAGCCTACAATGAGCAGTTCTTC. It specifies CASSQTGLGLAYNEQFF.

This clonotype showed up just a few times. V gene TRBV4-1 combines with J gene TRBJ1-1; a weak D match, TRBD1 (6 bases). Trimming cost V 3 bases and J 7 bases, with 12 bases left between them. Germline V gene data show CDR1 as MGHRA and CDR2 as YSYEKL. This CDR3 comprises 13 residues. CDR3 region: CASSHIRGSEAFF. In DNA form, the CDR3 reads TGCGCCAGCAGCCATATCAGGGGTAGTGAAGCTTTCTTT.

This clonotype was seen a handful of times. The gene calls are TRBV11-2 and TRBJ1-5; D gene ambiguous. Germline-derived CDR1 and CDR2 are SGHAT and FQNNGV. Trimming left V 2 bases short and J 3 bases short, with 11 bases between. The CDR3 spans 15 residues. The CDR3 nucleotides read TGTGCCAGCAGCTTAAATCTCGGTTTCAATCAGCCCCAGCATTTT. Protein sequence: CASSLNLGFNQPQHF.